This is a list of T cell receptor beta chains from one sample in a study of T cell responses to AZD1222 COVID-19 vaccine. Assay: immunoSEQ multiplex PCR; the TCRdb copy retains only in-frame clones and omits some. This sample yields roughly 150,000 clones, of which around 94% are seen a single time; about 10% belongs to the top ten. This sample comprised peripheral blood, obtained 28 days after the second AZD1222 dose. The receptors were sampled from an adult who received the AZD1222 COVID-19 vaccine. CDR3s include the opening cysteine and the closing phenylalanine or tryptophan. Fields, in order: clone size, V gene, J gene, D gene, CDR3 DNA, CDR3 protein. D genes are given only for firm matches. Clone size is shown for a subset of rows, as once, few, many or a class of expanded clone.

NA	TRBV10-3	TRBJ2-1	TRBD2	TGTGCCATTCGGACTAGCGGGGGACAGGGTGAGCAGTTCTTC	CAIRTSGGQGEQFF
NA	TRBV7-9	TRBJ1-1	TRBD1	TGTGCCAGCAGCTTAACGGACAGGGAGACTGAAGCTTTCTTT	CASSLTDRETEAFF
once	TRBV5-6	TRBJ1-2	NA	TGTGCCAGCAGATCTCTCGGGGGACACTATGGCTACACCTTC	CASRSLGGHYGYTF
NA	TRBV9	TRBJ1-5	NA	TGTGCCAGCAGCGTAGAGGCAGGGACCCAGCCCCAGCATTTT	CASSVEAGTQPQHF
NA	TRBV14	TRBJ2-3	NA	TGTGCCAGCAGCTTCATTAGCGGCCATACGCAGTATTTT	CASSFISGHTQYF
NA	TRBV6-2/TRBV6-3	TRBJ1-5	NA	TGTGCCAGCAGTCATAATCCGGGAATAAATCAGCCCCAGCATTTT	CASSHNPGINQPQHF
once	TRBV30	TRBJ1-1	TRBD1	TGTGCCTGGAGTGTTAAGGGAGCAGGGGGCCCGAACACTGAAGCTTTCTTT	CAWSVKGAGGPNTEAFF
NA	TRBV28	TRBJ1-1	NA	TGTGCCAGCAGCTACGTGTGGGCTGAAGCTTTCTTT	CASSYVWAEAFF
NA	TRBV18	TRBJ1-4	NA	TGTGCCAGCTCATGGGAGGCTAATGAAAAACTGTTTTTT	CASSWEANEKLFF
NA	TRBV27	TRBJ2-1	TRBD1	TGTGCCAGCAGGCGCCTGACAGGGGGACACAATGAGCAGTTCTTC	CASRRLTGGHNEQFF